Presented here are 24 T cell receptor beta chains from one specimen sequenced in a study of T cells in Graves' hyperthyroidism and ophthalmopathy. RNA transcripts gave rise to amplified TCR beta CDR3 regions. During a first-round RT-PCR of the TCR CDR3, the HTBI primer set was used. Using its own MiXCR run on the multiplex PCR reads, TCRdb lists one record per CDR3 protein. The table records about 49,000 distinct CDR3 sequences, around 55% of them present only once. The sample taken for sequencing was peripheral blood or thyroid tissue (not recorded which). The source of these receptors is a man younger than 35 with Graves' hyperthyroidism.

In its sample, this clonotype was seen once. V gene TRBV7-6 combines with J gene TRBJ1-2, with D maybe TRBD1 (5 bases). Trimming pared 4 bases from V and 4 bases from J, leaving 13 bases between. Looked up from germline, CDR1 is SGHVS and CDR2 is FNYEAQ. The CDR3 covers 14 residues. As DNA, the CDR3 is TGTGCCAGCAGCTCCGTGCAGGGCAGCTATGGCTACACCTTC. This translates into CASSSVQGSYGYTF.

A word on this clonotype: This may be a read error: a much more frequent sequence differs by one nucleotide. The CDR3 nucleotides read TGTGCCAGCAGTTTGGCGGGGATTAATTCACCCTTCCACTTT. It codes for CASSLAGINSPFHF. The J gene is TRBJ1-6, the V gene TRBV13; unclear D gene. In germline, CDR1 is PRHDT, CDR2 FYEKMQ (reference sequence). The CDR3 loop spans 14 amino acids.

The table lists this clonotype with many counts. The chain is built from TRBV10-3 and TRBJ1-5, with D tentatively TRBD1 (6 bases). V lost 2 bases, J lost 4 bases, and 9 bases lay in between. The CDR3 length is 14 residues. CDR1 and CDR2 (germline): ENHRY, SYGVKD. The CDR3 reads CAISEQDRNQPQHF. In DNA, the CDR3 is TGTGCCATCAGTGAGCAAGACAGGAATCAGCCCCAGCATTTT.

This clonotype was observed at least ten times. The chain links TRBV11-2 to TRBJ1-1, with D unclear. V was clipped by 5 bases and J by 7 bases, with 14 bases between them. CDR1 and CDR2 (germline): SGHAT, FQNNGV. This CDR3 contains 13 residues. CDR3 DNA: TGTGCCAGCAGCCGATGGTTGGCGTTTGAAGCTTTCTTT. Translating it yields CASSRWLAFEAFF.

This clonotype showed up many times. Here the CDR3 reads CASTHEVPQRPYF. In nucleotides, the CDR3 is TGTGCCAGCACCCACGAGGTGCCCCAACGCCCCTACTTC. The chain employs TRBV27 and TRBJ2-7; D is undetermined. This CDR3 is built from 13 residues. In germline, CDR1 is MNHEY, CDR2 SMNVEV (reference sequence). Trimming took off 7 bases at V and 13 bases at J, with 23 bases between the two ends.

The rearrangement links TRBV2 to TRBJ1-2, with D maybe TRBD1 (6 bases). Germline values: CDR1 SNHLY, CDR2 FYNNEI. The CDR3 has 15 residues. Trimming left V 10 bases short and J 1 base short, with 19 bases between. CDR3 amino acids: CAIRQEKQSNYGYTF. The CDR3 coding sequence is TGTGCCATTAGACAGGAAAAGCAGAGTAACTATGGCTACACCTTC.

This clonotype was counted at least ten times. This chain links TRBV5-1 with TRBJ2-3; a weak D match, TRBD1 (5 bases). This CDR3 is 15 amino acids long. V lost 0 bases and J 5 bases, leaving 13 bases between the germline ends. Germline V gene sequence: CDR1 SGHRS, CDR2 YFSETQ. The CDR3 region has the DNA TGCGCCAGCAGCTTGGTAGGGGCCGTTGGAGATACGCAGTATTTT. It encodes CASSLVGAVGDTQYF.

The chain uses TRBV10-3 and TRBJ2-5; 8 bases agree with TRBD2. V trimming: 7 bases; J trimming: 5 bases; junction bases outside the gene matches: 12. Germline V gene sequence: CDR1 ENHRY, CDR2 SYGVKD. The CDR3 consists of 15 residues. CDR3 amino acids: CAIKPGLGQSETQYF. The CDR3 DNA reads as TGTGCCATCAAGCCGGGACTAGGACAATCCGAGACCCAGTACTTC.

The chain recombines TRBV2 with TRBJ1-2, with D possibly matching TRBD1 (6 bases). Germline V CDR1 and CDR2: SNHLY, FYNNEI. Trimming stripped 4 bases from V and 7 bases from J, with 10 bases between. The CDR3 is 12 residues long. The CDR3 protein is CASSGTASGYTF. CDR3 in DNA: TGTGCCAGCAGTGGGACAGCCTCTGGCTACACCTTC.

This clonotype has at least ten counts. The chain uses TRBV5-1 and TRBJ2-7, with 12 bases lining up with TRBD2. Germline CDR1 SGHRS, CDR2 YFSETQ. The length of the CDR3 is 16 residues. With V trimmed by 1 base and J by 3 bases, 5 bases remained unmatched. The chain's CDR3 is CASSLMGLAGNYEQYF. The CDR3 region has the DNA TGCGCCAGCAGCTTGATGGGACTAGCGGGCAACTACGAGCAGTACTTC.

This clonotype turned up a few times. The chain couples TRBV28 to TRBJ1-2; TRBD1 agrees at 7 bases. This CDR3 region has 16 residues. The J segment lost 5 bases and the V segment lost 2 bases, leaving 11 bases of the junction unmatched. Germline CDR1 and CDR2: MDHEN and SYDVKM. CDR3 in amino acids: CASSLPTDRAAYGYTF. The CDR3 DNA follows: TGTGCCAGCAGTTTACCAACCGACAGGGCTGCTTATGGCTACACCTTC.

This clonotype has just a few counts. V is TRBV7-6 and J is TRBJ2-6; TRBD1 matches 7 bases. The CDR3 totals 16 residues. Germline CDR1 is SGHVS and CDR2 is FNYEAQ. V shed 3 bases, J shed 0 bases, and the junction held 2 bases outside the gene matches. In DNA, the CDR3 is TGTGCCAGCAGCTTCGGACAGGTCTCTGGGGCCAACGTCCTGACTTTC. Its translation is CASSFGQVSGANVLTF.

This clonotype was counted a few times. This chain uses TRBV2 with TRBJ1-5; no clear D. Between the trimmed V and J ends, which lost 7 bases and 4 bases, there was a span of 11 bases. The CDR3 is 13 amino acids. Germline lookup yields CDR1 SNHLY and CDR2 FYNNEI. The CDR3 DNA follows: TGTGCCAGCACCTCGGTCCGGAATCAGCCCCAGCATTTT. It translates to CASTSVRNQPQHF.

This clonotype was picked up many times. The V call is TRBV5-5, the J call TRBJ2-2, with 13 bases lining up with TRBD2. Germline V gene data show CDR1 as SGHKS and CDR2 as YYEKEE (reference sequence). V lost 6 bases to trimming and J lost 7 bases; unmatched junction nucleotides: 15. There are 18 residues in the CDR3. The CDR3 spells CASTFRLAGGVVGGELFF. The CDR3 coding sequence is TGTGCCAGCACCTTCCGACTAGCGGGAGGTGTAGTCGGCGGGGAGCTGTTTTTT.

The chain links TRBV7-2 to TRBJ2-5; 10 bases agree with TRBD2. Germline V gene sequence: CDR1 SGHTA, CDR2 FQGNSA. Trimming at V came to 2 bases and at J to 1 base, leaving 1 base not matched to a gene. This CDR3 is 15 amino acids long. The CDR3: CASSLSGGAQETQYF. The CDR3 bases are TGTGCCAGCAGCTTAAGCGGGGGGGCCCAAGAGACCCAGTACTTC.

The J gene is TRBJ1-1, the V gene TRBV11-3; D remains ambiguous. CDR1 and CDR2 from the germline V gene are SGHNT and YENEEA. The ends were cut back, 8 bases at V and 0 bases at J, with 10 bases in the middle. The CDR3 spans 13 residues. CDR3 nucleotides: TGTGCCAGCGCTGGTCCGATGAACACTGAAGCTTTCTTT. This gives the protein CASAGPMNTEAFF.

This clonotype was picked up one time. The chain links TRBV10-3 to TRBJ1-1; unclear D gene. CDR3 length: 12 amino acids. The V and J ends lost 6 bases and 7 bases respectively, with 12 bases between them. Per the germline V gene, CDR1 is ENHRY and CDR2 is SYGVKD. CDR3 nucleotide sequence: TGTGCCATCAGGACGGGAGGTGGTGAAGCTTTCTTT. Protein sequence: CAIRTGGGEAFF.

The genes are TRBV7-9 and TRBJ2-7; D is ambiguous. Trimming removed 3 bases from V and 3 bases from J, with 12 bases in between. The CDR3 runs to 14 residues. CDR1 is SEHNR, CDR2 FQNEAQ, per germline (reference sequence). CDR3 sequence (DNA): TGTGCCAGCAGCTTTGAGAAAAAGGGCTACGAGCAGTACTTC. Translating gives CASSFEKKGYEQYF.

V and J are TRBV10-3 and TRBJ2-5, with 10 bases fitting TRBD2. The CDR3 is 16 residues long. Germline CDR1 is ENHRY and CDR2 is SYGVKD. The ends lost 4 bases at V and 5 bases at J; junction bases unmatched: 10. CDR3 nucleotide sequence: TGTGCCATCAGTGCCTTAGCGGGAGGAGGGGAGGAGACCCAGTACTTC. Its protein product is CAISALAGGGEETQYF.

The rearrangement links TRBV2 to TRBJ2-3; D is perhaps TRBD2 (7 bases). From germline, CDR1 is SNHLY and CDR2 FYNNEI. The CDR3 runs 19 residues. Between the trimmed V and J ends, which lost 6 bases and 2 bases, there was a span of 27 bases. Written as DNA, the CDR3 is TGTGCCAGCAGACCGGCTTCTTTCAGGGGACTAAACTACACAGATACGCAGTATTTT. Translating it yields CASRPASFRGLNYTDTQYF.

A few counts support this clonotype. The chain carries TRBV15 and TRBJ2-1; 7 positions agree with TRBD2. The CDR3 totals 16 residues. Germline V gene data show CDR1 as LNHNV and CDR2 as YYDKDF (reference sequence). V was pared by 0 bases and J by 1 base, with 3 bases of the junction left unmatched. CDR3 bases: TGTGCCACCAGCAGAGATAAGGGAGGGTCCTACAATGAGCAGTTCTTC. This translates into CATSRDKGGSYNEQFF.

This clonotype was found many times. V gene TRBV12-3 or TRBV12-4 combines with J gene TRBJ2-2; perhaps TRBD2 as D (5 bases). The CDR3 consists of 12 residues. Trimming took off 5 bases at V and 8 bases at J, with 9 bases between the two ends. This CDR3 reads CASSQTGGELFF. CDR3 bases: TGTGCCAGCAGTCAAACGGGGGGGGAGCTGTTTTTT.

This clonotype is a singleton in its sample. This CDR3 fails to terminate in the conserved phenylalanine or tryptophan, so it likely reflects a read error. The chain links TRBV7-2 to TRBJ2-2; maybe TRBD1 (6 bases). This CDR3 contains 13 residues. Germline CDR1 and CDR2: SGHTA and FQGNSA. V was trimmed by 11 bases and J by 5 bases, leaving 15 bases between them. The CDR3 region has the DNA TGTGCCTGCCTTGGGCAGGGGACCGGGGAGCTGTTTTCT. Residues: CACLGQGTGELFS.

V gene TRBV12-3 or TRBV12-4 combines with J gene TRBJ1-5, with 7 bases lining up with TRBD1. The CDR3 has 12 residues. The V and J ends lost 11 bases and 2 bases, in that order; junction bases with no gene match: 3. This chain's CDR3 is CAGGTGNQPQHF. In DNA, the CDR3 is TGTGCCGGCGGGACAGGCAATCAGCCCCAGCATTTT.